This TCR beta chain was profiled in a study of OX40 agonist ivuxolimab in advanced cancers. The V gene's germline CDR1 is MNHEY and CDR2 SVGAGI. The CDR3 is 14 residues long. The V end was cut by 2 bases, the J end by 4 bases, with 11 bases between. Repertoires were generated with immunoSEQ multiplex PCR, while TCRdb's copy carries only in-frame clones and drops some. The sample holds under 50,000 clones, 75% to 90% seen once. The sample consisted of CD4+ or CD8+ T cells sorted from blood, taken in a trial of the OX40 agonist ivuxolimab. The chain has TRBV6-5 and TRBJ2-5; D possibly corresponds to TRBD1 (6 bases). This TCR was sampled from an adult with an advanced solid tumor such as melanoma, head and neck, liver or kidney cancer. CDR3 amino acids: CASSYGLGGETQYF. The CDR3 nucleotides are TGTGCCAGCAGTTACGGCCTAGGGGGAGAGACCCAGTACTTC.